The subject of this entry is one T cell receptor beta chain. Its specificity is unknown. At the DNA level, this CDR3 is encoded by other sequences in the same sample as well. Per the study methods: Junction-only immunoSEQ data arrived without quality scores, meaning filtering differed. The data were produced by immunoSEQ multiplex PCR, yet TCRdb's version contains in-frame clones alone and is incomplete. V and J calls and clone size are copied from that table; D and trimming were computed from the DNA. The sample shows roughly 2.5 million clones, 90% to 95% of them seen only once. This sample is part of a study of shared clonotypes between healthy human individuals. The CDR3 sequence is 15 residues long. The V and J ends lost 1 base and 2 bases, in that order; junction bases with no gene match: 4. Germline values: CDR1 SGHAT, CDR2 FQNNGV. Study-level results: Generally, naive subsets came out with larger estimated richness than memory subsets.

The source of this sequence is a man aged 18 to 35 in good health. Sequences were obtained from naive CD4+ T cells sorted from blood. Subset specified: CD45RA+ positively selected. The rearrangement uses TRBV11-2 and TRBJ2-7, with TRBD1 matching 8 bases. The DNA for the CDR3 is TGTGCCAGCAGCTTAGGCCAGGGGGCCCCCTACGAGCAGTACTTC. As protein: CASSLGQGAPYEQYF.